This T cell receptor beta chain was sequenced during a study of regulatory dendritic cells for organ transplantation. Study observations and caveats: Among resting subsets, memory CD8+ cells contained the most alloreactive clonotypes. Memory CD8+ clonal expansion seemed more limited with regulatory than mature dendritic cells.

The CDR3 has 15 residues. V was clipped by 6 bases and J by 2 bases, with 16 bases between them. Germline V lookup: CDR1 MNHNS, CDR2 SASEGT. Only in-frame clones appear in the TCRdb table, and some are missing; sequencing was by immunoSEQ multiplex PCR. The sample has 35,000 to 40,000 clones, approximately 90% seen once; the top ten hold about 0.11%. On this clone: Its antigen is not known.

What was sequenced was naive CD8+ T cells from blood. Subset specified: CD45RA+ naive T cells. V gene TRBV6-1 combines with J gene TRBJ2-5, with D possibly TRBD1 on 6 matching bases. The source of this sequence is a human donor in good health. CDR3 nucleotide sequence: TGTGCCAGCAGCCCGGCCCGGGACAAGCAAGAGACCCAGTACTTC. Residues: CASSPARDKQETQYF.